In its sample, the clone carrying this T cell receptor beta chain was seen a few times. Its matching antigen is unknown. The germline CDR1 and CDR2 sequences are MDHEN and SYDVKM. CDR3 size: 13 residues. V was clipped by 4 bases and J by 8 bases, with 14 bases between them. The sample is drawn from a study of T cells after yellow fever vaccination. Template-switching 5'RACE yielded the TCR cDNA; a universal primer site and UMIs were added in the process. From the 5' RACE reads, TCRdb called clonotypes with MiXCR, one entry per CDR3 protein. The profile shows some 110,000 distinct CDR3 sequences, 8.4% of them singletons. Study-level points and caveats: Abundant clonotypes from the bulk population could have been carried over as contaminants into FACS-sorted repertoires. Primary-vaccination clones mostly resurfaced post-booster (more than 95% CD4, about 87% CD8).

This TCR derives from a man between 25 and 39 years old who received the YFV17D yellow fever vaccine. The chain employs TRBV28 and TRBJ1-2; no reliable D call. The input for sequencing was CD8+ T cells sorted from PBMCs, taken 45 days after the yellow fever booster vaccination. DNA for the CDR3: TGTGCCAGCAGTTCACTGGGGTTTTGGGGCTACACCTTC. The encoded protein is CASSSLGFWGYTF.